These T cell receptor beta chains were read from a single sample in a study of blood T cell repertoires in COVID-19. Assay: immunoSEQ multiplex PCR; the TCRdb copy retains only in-frame clones and omits some. Of 250,000 or so clones in the sample, approximately 86% are singletons; the top ten hold less than 3%. Material for sequencing was PBMCs or T cells enriched from blood (not recorded which). All receptors come from a woman aged 18-29 years who had recovered from COVID-19. The CDR3 runs from the conserved cysteine through the conserved F or W. The order of the fields is clone size, D gene, V gene, J gene, CDR3 protein, CDR3 DNA. D genes are given only for firm matches. The size of a clone is reported for some rows only, either as once, few or many, or as a class for expanded clones.

abundance: NA; d_gene: NA; v_gene: TRBV19; j_gene: TRBJ1-1; CDR3aa: CASSIQQNTEAFF; CDR3nt: TGTGCCAGTAGTATACAACAGAACACTGAAGCTTTCTTT
abundance: NA; d_gene: NA; v_gene: TRBV5-1; j_gene: TRBJ2-1; CDR3aa: CASSSPEVNEQFF; CDR3nt: TGCGCCAGCAGCTCCCCTGAGGTAAATGAGCAGTTCTTC
abundance: NA; d_gene: TRBD2; v_gene: TRBV2; j_gene: TRBJ2-3; CDR3aa: CASSGLAGGSDTQYF; CDR3nt: TGTGCCAGCAGTGGACTAGCGGGAGGGTCAGATACGCAGTATTTT
abundance: few; d_gene: TRBD2; v_gene: TRBV19; j_gene: TRBJ2-2; CDR3aa: CASSGRASTGELFF; CDR3nt: TGTGCCAGTAGCGGGAGGGCCTCCACCGGGGAGCTGTTTTTT
abundance: NA; d_gene: NA; v_gene: TRBV4-1; j_gene: TRBJ2-7; CDR3aa: CASSQAGAFASYEQYF; CDR3nt: TGCGCCAGCAGCCAAGCTGGAGCCTTTGCTAGCTACGAGCAGTACTTC
abundance: NA; d_gene: NA; v_gene: TRBV6-6; j_gene: TRBJ1-2; CDR3aa: CASGAQDSHYGYTF; CDR3nt: TGTGCCAGCGGCGCGCAGGACAGCCACTATGGCTACACCTTC
abundance: NA; d_gene: NA; v_gene: TRBV15; j_gene: TRBJ1-3; CDR3aa: CATSRVSGNTIYF; CDR3nt: TGTGCCACCAGCAGAGTATCTGGAAACACCATATATTTT
abundance: NA; d_gene: NA; v_gene: TRBV5-6; j_gene: TRBJ1-2; CDR3aa: CASSFDTNYGYTF; CDR3nt: TGTGCCAGCAGCTTTGACACAAACTATGGCTACACCTTC
abundance: NA; d_gene: NA; v_gene: TRBV5-6; j_gene: TRBJ1-2; CDR3aa: CASTAPPGQNYGYTF; CDR3nt: TGTGCCAGCACGGCACCACCGGGACAAAACTATGGCTACACCTTC
abundance: NA; d_gene: TRBD1; v_gene: TRBV19; j_gene: TRBJ1-3; CDR3aa: CASRRGTVSGNTIYF; CDR3nt: TGTGCCAGTAGACGTGGGACAGTCTCTGGAAACACCATATATTTT
abundance: NA; d_gene: TRBD1; v_gene: TRBV14; j_gene: TRBJ2-7; CDR3aa: CASSSFGNRGDEQYF; CDR3nt: TGTGCCAGCAGCTCATTTGGCAACAGGGGGGACGAGCAGTACTTC
abundance: NA; d_gene: NA; v_gene: TRBV19; j_gene: TRBJ2-5; CDR3aa: CASSTGTGSQETQYF; CDR3nt: TGTGCCAGTAGTACCGGAACCGGGAGCCAAGAGACCCAGTACTTC
abundance: NA; d_gene: TRBD1; v_gene: TRBV28; j_gene: TRBJ2-7; CDR3aa: CASSLSSGQGGRYEQYF; CDR3nt: TGTGCCAGCAGTTTAAGTAGTGGACAGGGGGGACGGTACGAGCAGTACTTC
abundance: NA; d_gene: TRBD1; v_gene: TRBV25-1; j_gene: TRBJ2-2; CDR3aa: CASSPPGQRNTGELFF; CDR3nt: TGTGCCAGCAGTCCCCCGGGACAGAGGAACACCGGGGAGCTGTTTTTT
abundance: NA; d_gene: NA; v_gene: TRBV7-9; j_gene: TRBJ2-7; CDR3aa: CASSSQTSRYEQYF; CDR3nt: TGTGCCAGCAGCTCCCAGACTAGTAGGTACGAGCAGTACTTC
abundance: NA; d_gene: NA; v_gene: TRBV25-1; j_gene: TRBJ2-1; CDR3aa: CASSVLGPYNEQFF; CDR3nt: TGTGCCAGCAGTGTACTGGGCCCCTACAATGAGCAGTTCTTC
abundance: once; d_gene: NA; v_gene: TRBV11-3; j_gene: TRBJ2-5; CDR3aa: CASSSDFQETQYF; CDR3nt: TGTGCCAGCAGCTCAGACTTTCAAGAGACCCAGTACTTC
abundance: NA; d_gene: NA; v_gene: TRBV19; j_gene: TRBJ1-5; CDR3aa: CASSNEVQGWDQPQHF; CDR3nt: TGTGCCAGTAGTAACGAGGTACAGGGTTGGGATCAGCCCCAGCATTTT
abundance: NA; d_gene: NA; v_gene: TRBV5-5; j_gene: TRBJ2-7; CDR3aa: CASSLPGLTYEQYF; CDR3nt: TGTGCCAGCAGCTTGCCAGGCCTCACCTACGAGCAGTACTTC
abundance: NA; d_gene: TRBD1; v_gene: TRBV7-9; j_gene: TRBJ1-2; CDR3aa: CASSLAGTGNGYTF; CDR3nt: TGTGCCAGCAGCTTAGCAGGGACAGGGAATGGCTACACCTTC
abundance: NA; d_gene: NA; v_gene: TRBV6-5; j_gene: TRBJ1-1; CDR3aa: CASSYSTGPMNTEAFF; CDR3nt: TGTGCCAGCAGTTACTCGACAGGCCCCATGAACACTGAAGCTTTCTTT
abundance: NA; d_gene: TRBD1; v_gene: TRBV5-4; j_gene: TRBJ1-6; CDR3aa: CASSLGPDRSSYNSPLHF; CDR3nt: TGTGCCAGCAGCTTGGGACCGGACAGGAGCTCCTATAATTCACCCCTCCACTTT
abundance: NA; d_gene: TRBD1; v_gene: TRBV29-1; j_gene: TRBJ1-2; CDR3aa: CSVGDSFAATF; CDR3nt: TGCAGCGTCGGGGACAGCTTCGCGGCCACCTTC
abundance: once; d_gene: NA; v_gene: TRBV15; j_gene: TRBJ1-2; CDR3aa: CATSRDRQADNGYTF; CDR3nt: TGTGCCACCAGCAGAGATCGACAGGCGGATAATGGCTACACCTTC
abundance: NA; d_gene: NA; v_gene: TRBV3-1/TRBV3-2; j_gene: TRBJ1-2; CDR3aa: CASSFTQGSGYTF; CDR3nt: TGTGCCAGCAGCTTCACCCAGGGATCTGGCTACACCTTC
abundance: NA; d_gene: NA; v_gene: TRBV6-2/TRBV6-3; j_gene: TRBJ2-7; CDR3aa: CASSYLGLPGGVAEGYF; CDR3nt: TGTGCCAGCAGTTACCTCGGACTCCCTGGAGGGGTAGCAGAAGGGTACTTC
abundance: NA; d_gene: NA; v_gene: TRBV19; j_gene: TRBJ1-5; CDR3aa: CASSPRGSNQPQHF; CDR3nt: TGTGCCAGTAGTCCCAGGGGTAGCAATCAGCCCCAGCATTTT
abundance: NA; d_gene: TRBD2; v_gene: TRBV3-1/TRBV3-2; j_gene: TRBJ2-7; CDR3aa: CASSQDPSGRARGYEQYF; CDR3nt: TGTGCCAGCAGCCAAGATCCTAGCGGGAGGGCCAGGGGCTACGAGCAGTACTTC
abundance: few; d_gene: TRBD1; v_gene: TRBV3-1/TRBV3-2; j_gene: TRBJ1-5; CDR3aa: CASSHTGGSMGNQPQHF; CDR3nt: TGTGCCAGCAGCCACACAGGGGGCAGCATGGGCAATCAGCCCCAGCATTTT
abundance: NA; d_gene: NA; v_gene: TRBV5-1; j_gene: TRBJ2-2; CDR3aa: CASSLRTMTGELFF; CDR3nt: TGCGCCAGCAGCTTGCGGACTATGACCGGGGAGCTGTTTTTT
abundance: NA; d_gene: NA; v_gene: TRBV19; j_gene: TRBJ2-1; CDR3aa: CASSSGTRAEQFF; CDR3nt: TGTGCCAGTAGTTCAGGCACTAGGGCAGAGCAGTTCTTC
abundance: few; d_gene: TRBD2; v_gene: TRBV7-8; j_gene: TRBJ2-7; CDR3aa: CASSLVWTSGEEQYF; CDR3nt: TGTGCCAGCAGCTTAGTTTGGACTAGCGGAGAAGAGCAGTACTTC
abundance: NA; d_gene: NA; v_gene: TRBV19; j_gene: TRBJ1-1; CDR3aa: CASSPGDRMNTEAFF; CDR3nt: TGTGCCAGTAGTCCCGGGGATCGAATGAACACTGAAGCTTTCTTT
abundance: once; d_gene: NA; v_gene: TRBV7-9; j_gene: TRBJ1-4; CDR3aa: CASSFRPVRGTATNEKLFF; CDR3nt: TGTGCCAGCAGCTTCCGCCCTGTTCGGGGGACGGCAACTAATGAAAAACTGTTTTTT
abundance: NA; d_gene: NA; v_gene: TRBV12-3/TRBV12-4; j_gene: TRBJ2-1; CDR3aa: CASSFRGPEKFF; CDR3nt: TGTGCCAGCAGTTTCCGAGGCCCGGAAAAGTTCTTC
abundance: NA; d_gene: NA; v_gene: TRBV6-1; j_gene: TRBJ2-1; CDR3aa: CASSELFGVGNEQFF; CDR3nt: TGTGCCAGCAGTGAACTTTTCGGAGTCGGGAATGAGCAGTTCTTC
abundance: NA; d_gene: TRBD1; v_gene: TRBV5-1; j_gene: TRBJ1-2; CDR3aa: CASSSSGTGGNYGYTF; CDR3nt: TGCGCCAGCAGTTCTTCCGGGACAGGGGGTAACTATGGCTACACCTTC
abundance: NA; d_gene: NA; v_gene: TRBV19; j_gene: TRBJ1-5; CDR3aa: CASSMYPPEGNQPQHF; CDR3nt: TGTGCCAGTAGTATGTATCCCCCGGAGGGTAATCAGCCCCAGCATTTT
abundance: NA; d_gene: NA; v_gene: TRBV4-2; j_gene: TRBJ2-7; CDR3aa: CASSQEDGSSYEQYF; CDR3nt: TGTGCCAGCAGCCAAGAGGACGGGAGCTCCTACGAGCAGTACTTC
abundance: NA; d_gene: TRBD1; v_gene: TRBV18; j_gene: TRBJ2-1; CDR3aa: CASSPQRPQGNDEQFF; CDR3nt: TGTGCCAGCTCACCACAACGTCCACAGGGGAACGATGAGCAGTTCTTC
abundance: NA; d_gene: TRBD1; v_gene: TRBV28; j_gene: TRBJ2-2; CDR3aa: CASSLEPGGGGELFF; CDR3nt: TGTGCCAGCAGTTTAGAACCAGGGGGCGGCGGGGAGCTGTTTTTT
abundance: NA; d_gene: NA; v_gene: TRBV19; j_gene: TRBJ2-4; CDR3aa: CASKLASSAKNIQYF; CDR3nt: TGTGCCAGTAAATTAGCTAGCTCAGCCAAAAACATTCAGTACTTC
abundance: NA; d_gene: NA; v_gene: TRBV18; j_gene: TRBJ2-1; CDR3aa: CASSPPSTGLQFF; CDR3nt: TGTGCCAGCTCACCACCCTCGACCGGACTGCAGTTCTTC